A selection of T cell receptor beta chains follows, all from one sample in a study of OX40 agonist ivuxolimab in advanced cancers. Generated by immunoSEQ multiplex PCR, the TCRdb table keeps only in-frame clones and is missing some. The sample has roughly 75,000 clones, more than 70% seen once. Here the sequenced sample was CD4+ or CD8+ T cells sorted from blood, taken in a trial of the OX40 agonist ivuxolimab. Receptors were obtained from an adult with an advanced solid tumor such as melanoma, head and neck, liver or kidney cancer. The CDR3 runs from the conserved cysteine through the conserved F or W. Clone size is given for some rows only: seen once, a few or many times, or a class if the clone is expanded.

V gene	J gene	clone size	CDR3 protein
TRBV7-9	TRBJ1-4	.	CASSFSGVGTEKLFF
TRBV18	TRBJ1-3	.	CASSPQGASGNTIYF
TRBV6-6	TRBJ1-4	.	CASSYSGTGGEKLFF
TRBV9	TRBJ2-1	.	CASSKRTVSYNEQFF
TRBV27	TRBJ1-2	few	CASSYQGTGRGYTF
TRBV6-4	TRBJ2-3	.	CASSEGQGSTDTQYF
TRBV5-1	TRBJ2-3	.	CASSMTGITDTQYF
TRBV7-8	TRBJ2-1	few	CASSPSELATYNEQFF
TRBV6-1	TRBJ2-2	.	CASRQGGTGELFF
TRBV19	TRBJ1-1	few	CASSTLGLKPEAFF
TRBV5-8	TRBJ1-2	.	CASSFPRGEGYTF
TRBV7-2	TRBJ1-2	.	CASSFDPAGGYTF
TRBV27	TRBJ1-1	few	CASSSGQGSDGAFF
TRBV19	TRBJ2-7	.	CASSMGQGGTPYEQYF
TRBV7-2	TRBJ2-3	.	CASSLGVGATDTQYF
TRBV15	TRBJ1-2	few	CATSRDRAGVNGYTF
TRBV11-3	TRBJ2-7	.	CASSFRGGRSYEQYF
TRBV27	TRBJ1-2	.	CASSPQGHYGYTF
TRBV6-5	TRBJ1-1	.	CASSYSDNMNTEAFF
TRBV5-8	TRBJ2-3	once	CASSLGLGGDTQYF
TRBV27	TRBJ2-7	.	CASKLFGTSYEQYF
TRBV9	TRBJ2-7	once	CASSVGGGGGEQYF
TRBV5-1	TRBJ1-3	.	CASSRGQGVSGNTIYF
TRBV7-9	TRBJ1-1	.	CASSSDVANTEAFF
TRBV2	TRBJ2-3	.	CASSLGTDTQYF
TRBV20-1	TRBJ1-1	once	CSAPSTGQAFF